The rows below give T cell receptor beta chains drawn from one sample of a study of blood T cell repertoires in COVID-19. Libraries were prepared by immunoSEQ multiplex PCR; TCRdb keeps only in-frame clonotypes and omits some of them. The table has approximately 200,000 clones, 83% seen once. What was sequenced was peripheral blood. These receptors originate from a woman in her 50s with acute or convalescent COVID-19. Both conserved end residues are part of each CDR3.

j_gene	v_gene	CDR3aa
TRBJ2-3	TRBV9	CASSVALDTQYF
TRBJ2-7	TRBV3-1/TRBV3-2	CASSHETSGGENEQYF
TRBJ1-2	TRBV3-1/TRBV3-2	CASSLGGGGYGYTF
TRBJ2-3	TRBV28	CASSPQTSGGATDTQYF
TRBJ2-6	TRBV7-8	CASSSGGGGANVLTF
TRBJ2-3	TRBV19	CASSSDYGTQYF
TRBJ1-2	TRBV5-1	CASSGGGQGIPYGYTF
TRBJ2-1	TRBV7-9	CASSLGQGMGDEQFF
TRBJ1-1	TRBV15	CATSRTPGQGNTEAFF
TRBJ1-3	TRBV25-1	CASSEFTGKDGNTIYF
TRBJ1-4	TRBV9	CASSVGQDNEKLFF
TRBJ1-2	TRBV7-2	CASSARQVQGIYGYTF
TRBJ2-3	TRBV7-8	CASSLDRGSTDTQYF
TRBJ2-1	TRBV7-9	CASSITLGSSYNEQFF
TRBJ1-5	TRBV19	CASSSPGTGGGGVGNQPQHF
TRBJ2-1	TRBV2	CASRWTFLAEGKYNEQFF
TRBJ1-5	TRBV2	CASSAGQLVQPQHF
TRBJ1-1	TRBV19	CASSMSGLATEAFF
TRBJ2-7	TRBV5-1	CASSSATGKYEQYF
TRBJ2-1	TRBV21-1	CASDMLRARQAVGGEQFF
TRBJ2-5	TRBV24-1	CATSSTGETQYF
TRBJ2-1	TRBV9	CASSQRTGENEQFF
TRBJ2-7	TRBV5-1	CASGQGDVGGYEQYF
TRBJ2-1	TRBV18	CASSPGTSGHNEQFF